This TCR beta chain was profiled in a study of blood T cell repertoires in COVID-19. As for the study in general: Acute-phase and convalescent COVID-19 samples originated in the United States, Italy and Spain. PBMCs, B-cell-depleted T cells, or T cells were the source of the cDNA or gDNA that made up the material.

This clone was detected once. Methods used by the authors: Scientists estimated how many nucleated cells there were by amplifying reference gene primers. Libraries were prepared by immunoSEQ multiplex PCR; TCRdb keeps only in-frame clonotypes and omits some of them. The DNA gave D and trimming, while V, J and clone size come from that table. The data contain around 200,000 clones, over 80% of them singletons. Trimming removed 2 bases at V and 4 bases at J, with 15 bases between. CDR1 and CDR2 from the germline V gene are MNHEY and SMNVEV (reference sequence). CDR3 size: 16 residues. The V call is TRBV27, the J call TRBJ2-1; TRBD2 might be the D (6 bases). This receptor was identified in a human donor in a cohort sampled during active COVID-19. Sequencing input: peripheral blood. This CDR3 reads CASSLTWEAIYNEQFF. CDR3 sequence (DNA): TGTGCCAGCAGTTTAACGTGGGAGGCAATATACAATGAGCAGTTCTTC.